A selection of T cell receptor beta chains follows, all from one sample in a study of Graves' ophthalmopathy and Graves' hyperthyroidism. MiXCR, run by TCRdb on the multiplex PCR reads, gives a single entry per CDR3 protein. The sample has about 390,000 distinct CDR3 sequences, about 18% seen once. The sequenced material came from peripheral blood. The receptors were gathered from an adult woman with stable Graves' hyperthyroidism. Both conserved end residues are part of each CDR3. Each record gives: V gene, D gene, clone size, J gene, CDR3 DNA, CDR3 protein. D genes are given only for firm matches. Size tells how often a clone was seen (once, few, many) or the class of an expanded clone, and some rows leave it out.

>TRBV2|.|many|TRBJ2-2
TGTGCCAGCATGAGTTCAGGCACCGGGGAGCTGTTTTTT
CASMSSGTGELFF
>TRBV4-1|TRBD2|many|TRBJ2-2
TGCGCCAGCAGCCCAACTAGCGGGAGGCACACCGGGGAGCTGTTTTTT
CASSPTSGRHTGELFF
>TRBV4-2|.|many|TRBJ2-7
TGTGCCAGCAGCCAAGAGCGGGAACCTTACGAGCAGTACTTC
CASSQEREPYEQYF
>TRBV30|.|many|TRBJ2-2
TGTGCCTGGAGGTGGACGGGCGCCGGGGAGCTGTTTTTT
CAWRWTGAGELFF
>TRBV12-3/TRBV12-4|.|many|TRBJ2-2
TGTGCCACCACCCCCTCGGCGGGGAGAAACACCGGGGAGCTGTTTTTT
CATTPSAGRNTGELFF
>TRBV7-2|.|many|TRBJ2-5
TGTGCCAGCAGCCACCAATCGGACAGCCAAGAGACCCAGTACTTC
CASSHQSDSQETQYF
>TRBV6-1|.|.|TRBJ2-7
TGTGCCAGCAGTGTTACGGACGCTACCTACGAGCAGTACTTC
CASSVTDATYEQYF
>TRBV25-1|TRBD1|few|TRBJ1-1
TGTGCCAGCAGGACAGGGGAAGGTGAAGCTTTCTTT
CASRTGEGEAFF
>TRBV19|.|.|TRBJ1-1
TGTGCCAGTAATAGGGACACTGAAGCTTTCTTT
CASNRDTEAFF
>TRBV2|TRBD2|many|TRBJ2-7
TGTGCCAGCAGTGAGGGATGGCTAGCGGGAAGCTACGAGCAGTACTTC
CASSEGWLAGSYEQYF
>TRBV20-1|.|.|TRBJ1-6
TGCAGTGCTAGAGAGCGGGGAGAAGCCTATAATTCACCCCTCCACTTT
CSARERGEAYNSPLHF
>TRBV6-4|.|many|TRBJ1-6
TGTGCCAGCAGTGCGTCGGAAAATTCACCCCTCCACTTT
CASSASENSPLHF
>TRBV6-1|.|.|TRBJ2-5
TGTGCCAGCAGTGAAGGCGGTGGGGGGGCGGAGACCCAGTACTTC
CASSEGGGGAETQYF
>TRBV11-1|.|.|TRBJ2-5
TGTGCCAGCAGCTTGACAGGTATCCAAGAGACCCAGTACTTC
CASSLTGIQETQYF
>TRBV20-1|TRBD1|many|TRBJ2-7
TGCAGTGCTAAACTCGTCGGACAGGGGGCGCGGGAGCAGTACTTC
CSAKLVGQGAREQYF
>TRBV28|TRBD1|.|TRBJ1-1
TGTGCCAGCAGTTTAGCCGCAGGGGGCATATCTTTCTTT
CASSLAAGGISFF
>TRBV6-2/TRBV6-3|.|.|TRBJ2-5
TGTGCCAGCAAGCGGACAGAGGAGACCCAGTACTTC
CASKRTEETQYF
>TRBV19|.|many|TRBJ2-2
TGTGCCAGTAGGCTAATGAGCGGCGCCGGGGAGCTGTTTTTT
CASRLMSGAGELFF
>TRBV6-1|.|.|TRBJ1-3
TGTGCCAGCAGAGGTGACAACTCTGGAAACACCATATATTTT
CASRGDNSGNTIYF
>TRBV5-1|.|many|TRBJ2-6
TGCGCCAGCAGCTTGTCCGATGCGGGGATCTCTGGGGCCAACGTCCTGACTTTC
CASSLSDAGISGANVLTF
>TRBV6-1|.|many|TRBJ2-7
TGTGCCAGCAGTGACGAACCGGCTTGGATGGACGAGCAGTACTTC
CASSDEPAWMDEQYF
>TRBV20-1|.|many|TRBJ2-7
TGCAGTGCTAGCGGGAATAGGGACGAGCAGTACTTC
CSASGNRDEQYF
>TRBV6-4|.|many|TRBJ1-5
TGTGCCAGCAGTGGCTCCGGCCAGGGGCGATCTGGCAATCAGCCCCAGCATTTT
CASSGSGQGRSGNQPQHF
>TRBV2|TRBD2|many|TRBJ2-7
TGTGCCAGCCGAGAGGGACTAATCTACGAGCAGTACTTC
CASREGLIYEQYF
>TRBV4-1|TRBD1|few|TRBJ1-3
TGCGCCAGCCAGCCCGGGACAGGGGTCTCTGGAAACACCATATATTTT
CASQPGTGVSGNTIYF
>TRBV20-1|TRBD1|.|TRBJ1-1
TGCAGTGCAGGAAGACAGGGCAGAATGAACACTGAAGCTTTCTTT
CSAGRQGRMNTEAFF
>TRBV2|.|.|TRBJ1-1
TGTGCCAGCAGTGGATTTCAGGATGAGGGGACTGAAGCTTTCTTT
CASSGFQDEGTEAFF
>TRBV28|TRBD2|many|TRBJ2-7
TGTGCCAGCAGTTTAGCACGAGCGGGAGGGCGCGAGCAGTACTTC
CASSLARAGGREQYF
>TRBV12-3/TRBV12-4|.|.|TRBJ1-1
TGTGCCAGCAGTTTCAAGGCCGGAGGACAGGCTTTCTTT
CASSFKAGGQAFF
>TRBV15|.|many|TRBJ2-7
TGTGCCACCAGCAGAGATCGCGGGCCCTACGGCAGGGACTACGAGCAGTACTTC
CATSRDRGPYGRDYEQYF
>TRBV14|.|many|TRBJ2-5
TGTGCCAGCAGCCCATTACAGGGCCGGGGAATATCGGAGACCCAGTACTTC
CASSPLQGRGISETQYF
>TRBV28|.|many|TRBJ2-7
TGTGCCAGCAGTTCAATGGACGGCTACGAGCAGTACTTC
CASSSMDGYEQYF
>TRBV29-1|TRBD2|many|TRBJ2-7
TGCAGCGTTATAGGCGGGAGGCTCACCTACGAGCAGTACTTC
CSVIGGRLTYEQYF
>TRBV5-1|.|many|TRBJ2-7
TGCGCCAGCAGCCCTGGATCCGCCTACGAGCAGTACTTC
CASSPGSAYEQYF
>TRBV6-2/TRBV6-3|TRBD1|once|TRBJ1-1
TGTGCCAGCAGACTCACGGCGGGGGACAGGGTAGTGAACACTGACGCTTTCTTT
CASRLTAGDRVVNTDAFF
>TRBV12-3/TRBV12-4|TRBD1|many|TRBJ2-2
TGTGCCAGCAGTTTACGGGGACAGGGTCCCGGGGAGCTGTTTTTT
CASSLRGQGPGELFF
>TRBV6-2/TRBV6-3|TRBD2|.|TRBJ2-7
TGTGCCAGCAGTCAAACCTCGGGACTAGCGGGAGGCTACGAGCAGTACTTC
CASSQTSGLAGGYEQYF
>TRBV5-1|.|many|TRBJ2-2
TGCGCCAGCAGCTCAGGGGTGGGCACCGGGGAGCTGTTTTTT
CASSSGVGTGELFF
>TRBV28|.|many|TRBJ2-5
TGTGCCAGCATTGGACCCATAAGGAAGACCCAGTACTTC
CASIGPIRKTQYF
>TRBV3-1|.|many|TRBJ2-4
TGTGCCAGCAGCCAAGACAGGGGGGTGAACATTCAGTACTTC
CASSQDRGVNIQYF